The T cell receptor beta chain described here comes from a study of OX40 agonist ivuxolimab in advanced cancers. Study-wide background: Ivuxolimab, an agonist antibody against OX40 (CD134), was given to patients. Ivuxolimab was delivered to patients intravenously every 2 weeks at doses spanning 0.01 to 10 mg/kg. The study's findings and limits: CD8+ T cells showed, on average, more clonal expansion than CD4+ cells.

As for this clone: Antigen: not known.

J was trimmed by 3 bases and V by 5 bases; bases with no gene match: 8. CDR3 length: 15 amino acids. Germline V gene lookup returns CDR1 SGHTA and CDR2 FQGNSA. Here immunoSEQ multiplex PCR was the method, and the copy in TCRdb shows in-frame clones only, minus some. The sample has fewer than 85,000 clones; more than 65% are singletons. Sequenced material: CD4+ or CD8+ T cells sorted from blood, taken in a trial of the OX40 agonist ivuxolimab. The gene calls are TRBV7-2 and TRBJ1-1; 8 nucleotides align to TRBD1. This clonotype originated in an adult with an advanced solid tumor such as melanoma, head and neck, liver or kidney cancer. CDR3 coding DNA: TGTGCCAGCAGCCTAGACAGGGGATCGGACACTGAAGCTTTCTTT. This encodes CASSLDRGSDTEAFF.